This T cell receptor (beta chain) was found in a study of T cell responses to AZD1222 COVID-19 vaccine. A word on this clone: The germline gene is not matched at one end of the junction; a read error may be the cause.

Profiled with immunoSEQ multiplex PCR; TCRdb holds only in-frame clones, not every one. The sample records some 170,000 clones, roughly 89% being singletons. Source: peripheral blood, taken on day 0 of AZD1222 vaccination. This sequence originates from an adult in good health.

The CDR3 nucleotides are TGTGCCAGCAGTGACTCAAGAGGGGCAGGTGAAAAACTGTTTTTT. Translating it yields CASSDSRGAGEKLFF. The V gene is TRBV6-5, the J gene TRBJ1-4, with D maybe TRBD1 (5 bases). The CDR3 loop spans 15 amino acids. Germline assignment: CDR1 MNHEY and CDR2 SVGAGI.